This T cell receptor (beta chain) is drawn from a study of blood T cell repertoires in COVID-19. Overall study: The samples span acute and convalescent COVID-19 from the United States, Italy and Spain. PBMCs, B-cell-depleted T cells, or T cells were the source of the cDNA or gDNA that made up the material.

There are 18 residues in the CDR3. With 2 bases clipped from V and 3 bases from J, the junction kept 11 bases outside the gene matches. Germline CDR1 reads MNHEY; CDR2 reads SVGEGT. As processed by the authors: Estimation of nucleated cell counts relied on the amplification of reference gene primers. The assay was immunoSEQ multiplex PCR, and TCRdb's table has in-frame clones only and misses some. That table gives V, J and clone size, and the DNA gave D and trimming. Of about 120,000 clones in the sample, around 87% were seen once. The sequence was collected from a woman in her fifties or sixties with acute or convalescent COVID-19. The specimen was peripheral blood. The rearrangement joins TRBV6-2 or TRBV6-3 to TRBJ2-2; 8 positions match TRBD1. Here the CDR3 reads CASSYLGQGSVYTGELFF. The CDR3 DNA reads TGTGCCAGCAGTTACCTCGGACAGGGATCTGTTTACACCGGGGAGCTGTTTTTT.